This paragraph reports one T cell receptor (beta chain). Measured with immunoSEQ multiplex PCR; TCRdb has only the in-frame clones, and not every one. The profile covers almost 200,000 clones, with roughly three quarters appearing a single time and less than 7% taken by the ten largest. This sample was included in a study of blood T cell repertoires in COVID-19. The CDR3 sequence is 14 residues long. CDR1 is SEHNR and CDR2 is FQNEAQ in the germline V gene (reference sequence). With 6 bases clipped from V and 0 bases from J, the junction kept 5 bases outside the gene matches. The origin of this receptor is a woman aged 40 to 50 with COVID-19, enrolled during active disease. The sample was peripheral blood. The rearrangement links TRBV7-9 to TRBJ2-7; 7 positions match TRBD2. The CDR3 is CASRSGGSSYEQYF. As DNA, the CDR3 is TGTGCCAGCAGGTCCGGGGGGAGCTCCTACGAGCAGTACTTC.